This TCR beta chain is from a study of lymphopenia after photon versus proton radiotherapy. V lost 4 bases and J lost 2; bases outside the gene matches: 7. The CDR3 runs to 16 residues. Germline V CDR1 and CDR2: MDHEN, SYDVKM. TCRdb's copy holds only in-frame clones and misses some; the assay was immunoSEQ multiplex PCR. The sample has under 70,000 clones; under 95% are singletons. This chain uses TRBV28 with TRBJ2-7, with TRBD1 identical over 11 bases. The sequence was obtained from a woman aged 40 to 50 with cholangiocarcinoma. Here the sequenced sample was peripheral blood, taken from a patient treated with photon-based radiotherapy. Here the CDR3 reads CASSSVDRGRPYEQYF. The CDR3 DNA follows: TGTGCCAGCAGTTCTGTGGACAGGGGGCGTCCCTACGAGCAGTACTTC.